This paragraph reports one T cell receptor (beta chain). The data stem from a study of identical twins. TCRdb re-derived calls from the 5' RACE reads in MiXCR, one entry per CDR3 protein. Among 600,000 to 700,000 distinct CDR3 sequences listed, 21% were seen once. This sample was shared with a second study, whose subject was T cells expressing NK-cell markers.

Sequencing was done on a sample of PBMCs. The clonotype originates from a woman aged 18 to 35 in good health.

CDR3 loop: CASSQDFGSPYNEQFF. The DNA for the CDR3 is TGTGCCAGCAGCCAAGATTTCGGCTCGCCTTACAATGAGCAGTTCTTC. This chain connects TRBV3-1 to TRBJ2-1; D gene uncertain. The V end was cut by 0 bases, the J end by 4 bases, with 13 bases between. This CDR3 has 16 residues. Germline V CDR1 and CDR2: LGHDT, YNNKEL (reference sequence).